These 19 T cell receptor beta chains were sequenced from one sample in a study of tumor-infiltrating lymphocytes in primary liver carcinoma. From around 500 ng of total RNA, TCR beta-specific cDNA was reverse-transcribed using a constant-region primer. Amplification in three nested multiplex PCR rounds with slightly modified ARM-PCR gave rise to TCR beta libraries. Researchers ran the first two PCR rounds for ten to eleven cycles each with TRBV1-TRBV30 forward primers and a C-beta reverse primer. TCRdb re-called the multiplex PCR reads with MiXCR, one entry per CDR3 protein. The sample holds approximately 310,000 distinct CDR3 sequences, about 60% seen once. The source of the blood RNA was unsorted whole blood, and germline DNA was extracted as well. Sample: peripheral blood. The receptors originated from a man aged 40-55 years with primary liver carcinoma and hepatitis B virus infection.

Points on this clonotype: This sequence may be a read error, since a much larger clone differs from it by one base. J is TRBJ2-2 and V is TRBV29-1, with 9 bases that match TRBD1. CDR1 and CDR2 from the germline V gene are SQVTM and ANQGSEA. There are 12 residues in the CDR3. Written as DNA, the CDR3 is TGCACCTCACAGGGGGCAGCCGGGGAGCTGTCTTTT. Amino acids: CTSQGAAGELSF.

This clonotype appeared many times. This chain connects TRBV5-1 to TRBJ2-5; perhaps TRBD2 as D (6 bases). Germline CDR1 SGHRS, CDR2 YFSETQ. The CDR3 has 15 residues. V shed 2 bases and J shed 5 bases, with 16 bases lying between them. This CDR3 reads CASSLGGNMGETQYF. The CDR3 DNA sequence: TGCGCCAGCAGCTTAGGCGGGAATATGGGGGAGACCCAGTACTTC.

A word on this clonotype: Because the CDR3's place on the DNA is in doubt, the DNA is left out and the CDR3 is given as listed by TCRdb. This chain links TRBV11-2 with TRBJ2-2; the table's TRBD2 call for D was not verified on the DNA. The CDR3 is 14 residues long, ends included. CDR1 is SGHAT, CDR2 FQNNGV, per germline. CDR3 sequence: CASSFGAGTGEIFF.

The rearrangement links TRBV28 to TRBJ1-2, with D uncertain. Deletions cut 11 bases from V and 8 bases from J, with 15 bases between. Germline V CDR1 and CDR2: MDHEN, SYDVKM. This CDR3 region has 11 residues. The CDR3 is CASTGGSGYTF. The CDR3, as DNA: TGTGCCTCGACGGGAGGGTCAGGCTACACCTTC.

With respect to this clonotype: At one end, the junction sequence differs from germline, possibly due to a read error. CDR3 loop: CASNRQADNSPPHF. The DNA for the CDR3 is TGTGCCAGCAACAGACAGGCTGATAATTCACCCCCCCACTTT. The chain is built from TRBV11-1 and TRBJ1-6, with D perhaps TRBD1 (6 bases). This CDR3 spans 14 amino acids. CDR1 and CDR2 (germline): SGHAT, FQDESV (reference sequence).

For this clonotype: A much larger clone differs by one base, so this may be a read error. This chain joins TRBV29-1 and TRBJ2-1; a weak D match, TRBD2 (5 bases). Trimming removed 8 bases at V and 6 bases at J, with 11 bases between. Germline V gives CDR1 SQVTM, CDR2 ANQGSEA. The length of the CDR3 is 11 residues. The CDR3: CSTRETNEQFF. CDR3 bases: TGCAGCACCCGGGAAACCAATGAGCAGTTCTTC.

Points on this clonotype: The junction departs from germline at one end; a sequencing error may be responsible. This CDR3 is CAWSTGGGNSHEQYF. DNA for the CDR3: TGTGCCTGGAGTACCGGTGGCGGAAACTCCCACGAGCAGTACTTC. V is TRBV30 and J is TRBJ2-7; no firm D call. This CDR3 comprises 15 residues. Per germline, CDR1 GTSNPN and CDR2 SVGIG (reference sequence).

About this clonotype itself: This clone may be a read error of a much larger clone one base away. The genes are TRBV6-1 and TRBJ1-3; D is unresolved. CDR3 length: 13 amino acids. CDR1 and CDR2 (germline): MNHNS, SASEGT. CDR3 protein: CASNETAGNTIYF. The CDR3 nucleotides are TGTGCCAGCAATGAAACAGCTGGAAACACCATATATTTT.

Comments on this clonotype: A much larger clone differs from this one at a single base, so this may be a read error. CDR3 in DNA: TGTGCCAGAAGTTTAGGGGTGGGAGGCCCCTACGAGCAGTACTTC. The encoded protein is CARSLGVGGPYEQYF. The chain couples TRBV12-3 or TRBV12-4 to TRBJ2-7; tentatively, D is TRBD2 (6 bases). The CDR3 totals 15 residues.

The chain carries TRBV6-6 and TRBJ2-7; 12 bases match TRBD1. This CDR3 contains 14 residues. Trimming removed 5 bases from V and 13 bases from J; junction bases left unmatched: 12. Germline V gene data show CDR1 as MNHNY and CDR2 as SVGAGI (reference sequence). The CDR3 spells CASSLGQGASGHYF. CDR3 DNA sequence: TGTGCCAGCAGTCTGGGACAGGGGGCCAGCGGGCACTACTTC.

Regarding this clonotype: A single base separates this from a much larger clone, so it may be a read error. The chain links TRBV6-6 to TRBJ2-1; D gene unclear. Germline V lookup: CDR1 MNHNY, CDR2 SVGAGI (reference sequence). Trimming pared 0 bases from V and 7 bases from J, leaving 7 bases between. The CDR3 covers 13 residues. The DNA for the CDR3 is TGTGCCAGCAGTTACTCCACCAAGAATGAGCAGTTCTTC. This encodes CASSYSTKNEQFF.

The genes are TRBV20-1 and TRBJ1-6; D possibly corresponds to TRBD1 (5 bases). V was clipped by 0 bases and J by 10 bases, with 10 bases between them. This CDR3 comprises 13 residues. Germline V gene sequence: CDR1 DFQATT, CDR2 SNEGSKA (reference sequence). The chain's CDR3 is CSARDDRISPLHF. The CDR3 nucleotides read TGCAGTGCTAGAGACGACAGAATCTCACCCCTCCACTTT.

For this clonotype: Being one base from a much bigger clone, this may be a read error. The genes are TRBV10-3 and TRBJ1-2, with unresolved D. The length of the CDR3 is 12 residues. The germline V gene has CDR1 ENHRY and CDR2 SYGVKD. The CDR3 DNA is TGTGCCATCACTGAGTCTGGTCTCGGCTACACCTTC. Protein product: CAITESGLGYTF.

This clonotype appeared many times. This chain connects TRBV12-3 or TRBV12-4 to TRBJ1-3, with D unresolved. V lost 1 base and J 4 bases, leaving 11 bases between the germline ends. The CDR3 is 15 amino acids. For the CDR3, the DNA is TGTGCCAGCAGTTTAGGAGGGATGGGCGGAAACACCATATATTTT. This encodes CASSLGGMGGNTIYF.

In regard to this clonotype: The CDR3 does not close with the conserved phenylalanine or tryptophan, likely indicating a read error. The rearrangement joins TRBV5-1 to TRBJ1-2, with D hard to call. CDR1 and CDR2 from the germline V gene are SGHRS and YFSETQ. The CDR3 is 14 residues long. Trimming left V 4 bases short and J 8 bases short, with 18 bases between. This chain's CDR3 is CASSESVGSGGYTL. CDR3 coding DNA: TGCGCCAGCAGCGAGAGCGTGGGGAGTGGGGGCTACACCCTC.

The rearrangement uses TRBV29-1 and TRBJ1-2, with a tentative D call TRBD1 (5 bases). The ends were cut back, 0 bases at V and 8 bases at J, with 25 bases in the middle. From germline, CDR1 is SQVTM and CDR2 ANQGSEA. The length of the CDR3 is 17 residues. Here the CDR3 DNA reads TGCAGCGTTGAAGACAGTACGCGGACGGGGGTTATTAACGGCTACACCTTC. Translated: CSVEDSTRTGVINGYTF.

Concerning this clonotype itself: It may be a read error: a sequence one base away is much more abundant. The chain links TRBV6-1 to TRBJ2-3; tentatively, D is TRBD1 (6 bases). Trimming shortened V by 7 bases and J by 6 bases, and 14 bases separated the two germline ends. In germline, CDR1 is MNHNS, CDR2 SASEGT. The CDR3 is made up of 13 amino acids. The CDR3 region is CASTRRQGDTQYF. In DNA, the CDR3 is TGTGCCAGCACCCGAAGGCAGGGGGATACGCAGTATTTT.

The chain couples TRBV5-1 to TRBJ2-7, with D uncertain. Per germline, CDR1 SGHRS and CDR2 YFSETQ. The length of the CDR3 is 13 residues. V was clipped by 4 bases and J by 0 bases, with 8 bases between them. CDR3 sequence reads: CASSPPASYEQYF. CDR3 DNA sequence: TGCGCCAGCAGCCCACCGGCCTCCTACGAGCAGTACTTC.

The V call is TRBV10-3, the J call TRBJ2-7; 8 nucleotides match TRBD2. Germline CDR1 is ENHRY and CDR2 is SYGVKD. J gave up 4 bases and V 4 bases, and 6 bases lay outside the gene matches. The CDR3 runs to 14 residues. CDR3 region: CAISVSAGEYEQYF. CDR3 DNA: TGTGCCATCAGTGTCTCAGCGGGGGAATACGAGCAGTACTTC.